A single T cell receptor beta chain is shown here with its context. Its target is not known. These data are taken from a study of cytotoxic CD8 clonotypes in ibrutinib-treated CLL. Study overall: Mean productive templates were around 240,000; mean productive rearrangements were around 91,000. Study conclusions and caveats: Clonotypes that were public were uncommon, and they contracted or stayed stable on treatment.

Assay used: immunoSEQ multiplex PCR; TCRdb lists only in-frame clones, some missing. Of 150,000 to 200,000 clones detected, around 72% appear once; the ten largest clones hold roughly 13%. The source is a human donor with chronic lymphocytic leukemia. The sequencing here drew on PBMCs, taken after 24 months of ibrutinib treatment.

The CDR3 region is CASSYSGLAKEQFF. The CDR3 DNA is TGTGCCAGCAGTTACTCGGGACTAGCGAAGGAGCAGTTCTTC. The chain joins TRBV6-5 to TRBJ2-1, with TRBD2 identical over 10 bases. The germline gives CDR1 MNHEY, CDR2 SVGAGI. The V gene end was trimmed by 0 bases and the J gene end by 10 bases; junction bases not matched to a gene: 3. This CDR3 spans 14 amino acids.